Following are 21 T cell receptor beta chains from one sample sequenced in a study of identical twins. One entry per CDR3 protein, called by TCRdb with MiXCR from the 5' RACE reads. In the table there are hundreds of thousands of distinct CDR3 sequences, roughly 7% of which are singletons. These records were also assigned to another study, of yellow fever vaccine responses in identical twins.

Source material: memory (CD45RO+) T cells sorted from blood. The receptors derive from a woman younger than 30 in good health.

This clonotype has just a few counts. The chain joins TRBV5-1 to TRBJ2-1; D gene uncertain. V gave up 0 bases and J gave up 5 bases, with 12 bases separating them. Germline V gene sequence: CDR1 SGHRS, CDR2 YFSETQ. CDR3 length: 15 amino acids. The CDR3 sequence is CASSLAVTTNNEQFF. CDR3 DNA sequence: TGCGCCAGCAGCTTGGCTGTGACGACCAACAATGAGCAGTTCTTC.

This chain uses TRBV4-1 with TRBJ2-7; TRBD1 or TRBD2 may be the D gene (5 bases each). Between the trimmed V and J ends, which lost 0 bases and 5 bases, there was a span of 20 bases. The CDR3 extends over 17 amino acids. Germline V gene data show CDR1 as MGHRA and CDR2 as YSYEKL. The DNA for the CDR3 is TGCGCCAGCAGCCAAGATCGGACCCGGGACGTTCGAGACGAGCAGTACTTC. Translation gives CASSQDRTRDVRDEQYF.

This clonotype was counted ten times or more. The chain uses TRBV6-2 or TRBV6-3 and TRBJ2-1; 7 bases fit TRBD1. Trimming removed 4 bases from V and 7 bases from J; junction bases left unmatched: 7. The germline CDR1 and CDR2 sequences are MNHEY and SVGEGT. This CDR3 has 14 amino acids. The CDR3 region is CASSWGSRGNEQFF. CDR3 nucleotides: TGTGCCAGCAGTTGGGGGTCCAGGGGGAATGAGCAGTTCTTC.

The chain employs TRBV27 and TRBJ1-5; TRBD1 matches at 8 bases. With V trimmed by 4 bases and J by 3 bases, 8 bases remained unmatched. Per the germline V gene, CDR1 is MNHEY and CDR2 is SMNVEV (reference sequence). This CDR3 has 16 amino acids. CDR3 nucleotide sequence: TGTGCCAGCAGTTCCGCTGACAGGGGTGTCAATCAGCCCCAGCATTTT. Residues: CASSSADRGVNQPQHF.

The chain recombines TRBV5-1 with TRBJ2-1; 8 bases align to TRBD1. The germline V gene encodes CDR1 SGHRS and CDR2 YFSETQ. CDR3 length: 17 amino acids. Unmatched junction bases numbered 16, after V lost 5 bases and J lost 6 bases. CDR3: CASRATGQGTRGNEQFF. For the CDR3, the DNA is TGCGCCAGCAGGGCGACCGGACAGGGAACGAGAGGCAATGAGCAGTTCTTC.

This clonotype was seen at least ten times. The rearrangement links TRBV20-1 to TRBJ2-1, with 8 bases that match TRBD2. The V gene's germline CDR1 is DFQATT and CDR2 SNEGSKA (reference sequence). V was clipped by 4 bases and J by 9 bases; unmatched bases: 8. The CDR3 consists of 13 residues. The DNA of the CDR3 is TGCAGTGCTACCGGGACTAGTAACACTGAGCAGTTCTTC. Translating gives CSATGTSNTEQFF.

This chain joins TRBV18 and TRBJ1-5; possible D gene TRBD1, 6 bases. The germline V gene encodes CDR1 KGHSH and CDR2 LQKENI. The CDR3 is 16 residues long. V was cut by 3 bases and J by 7 bases, with 19 bases left in between. The CDR3 nucleotides read TGTGCCAGCTCACCGAAATACAGGGAAGTAGGGCAGCCCCAGCATTTT. As protein: CASSPKYREVGQPQHF.

This clonotype was seen many times. The rearrangement links TRBV14 to TRBJ2-1; D may be TRBD1 (5 bases). Trimming removed 0 bases from V and 3 bases from J, with 9 bases in between. The CDR3 is made up of 15 amino acids. CDR1 and CDR2 from the germline V gene are SGHDN and FVKESK. CDR3 bases: TGTGCCAGCAGCCAAGACAGGGTTGACTACAATGAGCAGTTCTTC. Its translation: CASSQDRVDYNEQFF.

The V call is TRBV12-3 or TRBV12-4, the J call TRBJ2-1, with 13 positions matching TRBD2. Trimming at V came to 5 bases and at J to 11 bases, leaving 15 bases not matched to a gene. The CDR3 length is 17 residues. The CDR3 is CASSRPGTSGNPSQQFF. The CDR3 DNA reads as TGTGCCAGCAGTCGACCCGGGACTAGCGGGAACCCGAGCCAGCAGTTCTTC.

The gene calls are TRBV6-5 and TRBJ1-5; D not resolved. This CDR3 spans 11 amino acids. V lost 10 bases and J 2 bases, leaving 6 bases between the germline ends. Per the germline V gene, CDR1 is MNHEY and CDR2 is SVGAGI. CDR3 in DNA: TGTGCCAATCCGGGCAATCAGCCCCAGCATTTT. This sequence encodes CANPGNQPQHF.

The rearrangement uses TRBV19 and TRBJ2-7, with 9 bases fitting TRBD2. The CDR3 length is 15 residues. Germline V gives CDR1 LNHDA, CDR2 SQIVND (reference sequence). With V trimmed by 3 bases and J by 4 bases, 7 bases remained unmatched. CDR3 bases: TGTGCCAGTAGTATGTTGCGGGAGGGCCAATACGAGCAGTACTTC. Its translation is CASSMLREGQYEQYF.

This clonotype came up a few times. V usage is TRBV7-9 and J usage is TRBJ1-1, with 7 bases aligning to TRBD1. The J segment lost 3 bases and the V segment lost 5 bases, leaving 12 bases of the junction unmatched. The CDR3 runs to 16 residues. The germline V gene encodes CDR1 SEHNR and CDR2 FQNEAQ (reference sequence). CDR3 in DNA: TGTGCCAGCAGCCCCCCAGGGGCAGGGGGGTACACTGAAGCTTTCTTT. It codes for CASSPPGAGGYTEAFF.

This clonotype was picked up a small number of times. The rearrangement uses TRBV20-1 and TRBJ2-7; the match to TRBD1 covers 11 bases. With 6 bases clipped from V and 0 bases from J, the junction kept 7 bases outside the gene matches. Germline V gene data show CDR1 as DFQATT and CDR2 as SNEGSKA (reference sequence). This CDR3 is built from 15 residues. The DNA for the CDR3 is TGCAGTGCGCCCCCCGGGACAGGGGGCTCCTACGAGCAGTACGTC. Its translation is CSAPPGTGGSYEQYV.

This clonotype appeared a few times. DNA of the CDR3: TGTGCCAGCAGTCCCACAGGTGGCTGGGGCAATCAGCCCCAGCATTTT. Protein: CASSPTGGWGNQPQHF. V is TRBV12-3 or TRBV12-4 and J is TRBJ1-5; weak D call: TRBD1 (5 bases). The V gene lost 5 bases and the J gene lost 2 bases, with 16 bases spanning the gap. This CDR3 has 16 residues.

The chain links TRBV7-9 to TRBJ2-7, with a tentative D call TRBD1 (6 bases). The CDR3 sequence is 14 residues long. The ends were cut back, 1 base at V and 7 bases at J, with 14 bases in the middle. Germline V gives CDR1 SEHNR, CDR2 FQNEAQ (reference sequence). The CDR3 is CASSLGQAPLEQYF. The CDR3 region has the DNA TGTGCCAGCAGCTTAGGACAGGCACCTTTGGAGCAGTACTTC.

This clonotype occurred a few times. V and J are TRBV20-1 and TRBJ1-2; no firm D call. Germline V lookup: CDR1 DFQATT, CDR2 SNEGSKA (reference sequence). The CDR3 length is 10 residues. V was pared by 2 bases and J by 9 bases, with 7 bases between. The CDR3 nucleotides are TGCAGTGCTAGAAGCGGGAGCTACACCTTC. It specifies CSARSGSYTF.

This clonotype has more than one count but fewer than ten. V is TRBV14 and J is TRBJ1-1; D perhaps matches TRBD1 (5 bases). V dropped 3 bases and J dropped 2 bases, with 7 bases sitting between them. CDR3 size: 13 residues. Per the germline V gene, CDR1 is SGHDN and CDR2 is FVKESK. CDR3 DNA sequence: TGTGCCAGCAGCCAGGACATTAACACTGAAGCTTTCTTT. Its protein product is CASSQDINTEAFF.

This clonotype was found many times. This chain joins TRBV3-1 and TRBJ2-1; D may be TRBD2 (6 bases). The CDR3 runs to 11 residues. Deletions cut 1 base from V and 12 bases from J, with 7 bases between. Germline V lookup: CDR1 LGHDT, CDR2 YNNKEL (reference sequence). The CDR3 spells CASSQGLGQFF. DNA for the CDR3: TGTGCCAGCAGCCAAGGACTAGGGCAGTTCTTC.

The chain links TRBV11-1 to TRBJ2-7; D is perhaps TRBD1 (5 bases). Trimming stripped 5 bases from V and 3 bases from J, with 14 bases between. The CDR3 extends over 14 amino acids. Germline CDR1 reads SGHAT; CDR2 reads FQDESV (reference sequence). CDR3 nucleotide sequence: TGTGCCAGCAGCAAACAACAGGTGTACTACGAGCAGTACTTC. It encodes CASSKQQVYYEQYF. The variable domain in full, with the rest retrieved from reference TRBV11-1 and TRBJ2-7, is EAEVAQSPRYKITEKSQAVAFWCDPISGHATLYWYRQILGQGPELLVQFQDESVVDDSQLPKDRFSAERLKGVDSTLKIQPAELGDSAMYLCASSKQQVYYEQYFGPGTRLTVT.

Ten or more counts support this clonotype. The chain employs TRBV14 and TRBJ1-1, with no clear D. Deletions cut 1 base from V and 0 bases from J, with 3 bases between. CDR3 length: 13 residues. CDR1 and CDR2 from the germline V gene are SGHDN and FVKESK. CDR3 residues: CASSQGMNTEAFF. CDR3 nucleotides: TGTGCCAGCAGCCAAGGGATGAACACTGAAGCTTTCTTT.

This clonotype was found a few times. The chain is built from TRBV12-3 or TRBV12-4 and TRBJ1-2; 8 bases are shared with TRBD1. Unmatched junction bases numbered 8, after V lost 4 bases and J lost 7 bases. The CDR3 totals 14 residues. The CDR3, as DNA: TGTGCCAGCAGTTCCCGGACAGGGACAGGTGGCTACACCTTC. It yields the protein CASSSRTGTGGYTF.